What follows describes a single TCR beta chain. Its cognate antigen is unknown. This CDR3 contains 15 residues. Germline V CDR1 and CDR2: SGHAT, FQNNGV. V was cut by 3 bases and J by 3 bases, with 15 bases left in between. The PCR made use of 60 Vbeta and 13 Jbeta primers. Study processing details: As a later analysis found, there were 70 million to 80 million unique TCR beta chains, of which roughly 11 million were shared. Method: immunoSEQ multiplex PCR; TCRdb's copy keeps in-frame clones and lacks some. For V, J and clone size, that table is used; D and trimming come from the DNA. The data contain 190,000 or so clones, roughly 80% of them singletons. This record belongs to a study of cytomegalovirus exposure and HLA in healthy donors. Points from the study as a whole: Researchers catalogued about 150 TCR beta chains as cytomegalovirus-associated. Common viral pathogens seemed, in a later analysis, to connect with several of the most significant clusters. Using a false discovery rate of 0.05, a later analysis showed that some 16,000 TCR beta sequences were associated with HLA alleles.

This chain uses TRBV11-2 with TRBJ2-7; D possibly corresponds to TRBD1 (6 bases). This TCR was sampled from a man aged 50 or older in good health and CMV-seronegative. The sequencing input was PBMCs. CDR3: CASSFPRDIFYEQYF. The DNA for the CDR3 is TGTGCCAGCAGCTTCCCCCGGGACATTTTCTACGAGCAGTACTTC.